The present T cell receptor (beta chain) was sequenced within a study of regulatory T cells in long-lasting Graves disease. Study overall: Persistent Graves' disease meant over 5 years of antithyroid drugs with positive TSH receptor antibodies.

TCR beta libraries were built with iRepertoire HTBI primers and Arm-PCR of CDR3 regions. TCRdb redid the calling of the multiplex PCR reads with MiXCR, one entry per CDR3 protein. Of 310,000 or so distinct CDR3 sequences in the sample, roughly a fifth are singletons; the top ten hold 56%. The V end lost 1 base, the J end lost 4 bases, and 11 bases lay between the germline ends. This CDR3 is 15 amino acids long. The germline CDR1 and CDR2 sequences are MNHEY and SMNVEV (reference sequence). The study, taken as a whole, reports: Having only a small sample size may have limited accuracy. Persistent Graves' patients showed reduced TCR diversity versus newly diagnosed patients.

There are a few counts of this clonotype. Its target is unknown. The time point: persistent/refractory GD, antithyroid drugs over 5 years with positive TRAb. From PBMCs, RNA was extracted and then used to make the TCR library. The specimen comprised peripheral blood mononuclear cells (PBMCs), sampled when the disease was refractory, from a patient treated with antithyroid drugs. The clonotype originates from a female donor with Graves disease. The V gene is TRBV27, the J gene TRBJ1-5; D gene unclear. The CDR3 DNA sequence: TGTGCCAGCAGTTTATTAGGGTTACCGAATCAGCCCCAGCATTTT. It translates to CASSLLGLPNQPQHF.